This T cell receptor beta chain is from a study of Ad26.COV2.S vaccination and SARS-CoV-2 variants. Study overall: The authors gave Ad26.COV2.S intramuscularly, either once or twice 56 days apart.

Described treatment: around 19 received Ad26.COV2.S at low or high dose, single or two shots; about five received placebo; per-sample allocation not given. Collection of samples fell on day 63 after the first vaccine or placebo injection. A Boston adult aged 18-55 years was the donor. The CDR3 totals 12 residues. Germline values: CDR1 GTSNPN, CDR2 SVGIG (reference sequence). V was shortened by 2 bases and J by 8 bases, with 12 bases between the two germline ends. Sequencing was performed with immunoSEQ multiplex PCR; in TCRdb, only in-frame clones are kept and a portion is missing. This sample has about 350,000 clones; roughly nine tenths occur once, and the top ten carry 6.4%.

The sample here was peripheral blood, taken in a trial of Ad26.COV2.S vaccine versus placebo. The V gene is TRBV30, the J gene TRBJ1-1; no definite D call. This receptor was taken from a person aged 18-65 years who received the Ad26.COV2.S COVID-19 vaccine or a placebo. The CDR3 reads CAWSRSPSEAFF. The CDR3 DNA follows: TGTGCCTGGAGTCGGTCCCCCTCGGAAGCTTTCTTT.